A selection of T cell receptor beta chains follows, all from one sample in a study of shared clonotypes between healthy human individuals. Assay used: immunoSEQ multiplex PCR; TCRdb lists only in-frame clones, some missing. Of 2 million to 2.5 million clones in the sample, 85% to 95% were seen once. Source material: naive CD4+ T cells from PBMCs. The receptors were gathered from a man aged 18 to 30 in good health. Some clones in this sample may be carry-over from other donors' samples. Both conserved end residues are part of each CDR3. D genes are given only for firm matches. Clone size, where shown, is once, few, many, or a class for clones that have expanded.

TRBV18	once	TRBJ2-5	TRBD1	CASQQGTQETQYF	TGTGCCAGCCAACAGGGGACCCAAGAGACCCAGTACTTC
TRBV2	-	TRBJ2-3	TRBD2	CASSRSSGGRSTQYF	TGTGCCAGCAGTCGGTCTAGCGGGGGGAGGTCAACGCAGTATTTT
TRBV6-4	-	TRBJ1-6	TRBD1	CASSPGGRSPLHF	TGTGCCAGCAGTCCAGGGGGCAGGTCACCCCTCCACTTT
TRBV6-6	-	TRBJ1-5	TRBD1	CASKWGQGSNQPQHF	TGTGCCTCAAAGTGGGGACAGGGGAGCAATCAGCCCCAGCATTTT
TRBV6-1	-	TRBJ2-7	TRBD2	CASSVSGTSGSTSSYEQYF	TGTGCCAGCAGTGTCTCCGGGACTAGCGGGAGTACGAGCTCCTACGAGCAGTACTTC
TRBV7-2	once	TRBJ2-1	-	CASSLNRNFGNEQFF	TGTGCCAGCAGCTTAAATCGCAATTTTGGGAATGAGCAGTTCTTC
TRBV4-2	-	TRBJ1-2	TRBD1	CASSRGQGPVDGYTF	TGTGCCAGCAGCCGAGGACAGGGTCCCGTTGATGGCTACACCTTC
TRBV28	-	TRBJ1-5	TRBD1	CASSRPGTGRPQHF	TGTGCCAGCAGCCGTCCCGGGACAGGGCGGCCCCAGCATTTT
TRBV7-2	-	TRBJ2-5	-	CASSSPGDGQETQYF	TGTGCCAGCAGCTCGCCTGGGGACGGACAAGAGACCCAGTACTTC
TRBV11-3	-	TRBJ2-6	-	CASSGSTGANVLTF	TGTGCCAGCAGTGGGTCTACTGGGGCCAACGTCCTGACTTTC
TRBV21-1	-	TRBJ2-3	-	CASSKTSGSTDTQYF	TGTGCCAGCAGCAAGACTAGCGGGAGCACAGATACGCAGTATTTT
TRBV6-5	-	TRBJ1-2	TRBD1	CASNVAGTDYGYTF	TGTGCCAGCAACGTGGCCGGGACAGACTATGGCTACACCTTC
TRBV5-4	-	TRBJ1-3	-	CASSLKSGAGNTIYF	TGTGCCAGCAGCCTGAAGTCGGGCGCGGGAAACACCATATATTTT
TRBV4-3	-	TRBJ2-7	-	CASSHKLNQQLDEQYF	TGCGCCAGCAGCCACAAGCTAAACCAACAGTTGGATGAGCAGTACTTC
TRBV11-2	-	TRBJ2-2	TRBD2	CASSLVPGGVGELFF	TGTGCCAGCAGCTTAGTTCCCGGGGGGGTCGGGGAGCTGTTTTTT
TRBV28	-	TRBJ2-6	-	CATQRGSGANVLTF	TGTGCCACCCAGAGGGGCTCTGGGGCCAACGTCCTGACTTTC
TRBV27	-	TRBJ2-6	-	CASSLSPQRRIDSGANVLTF	TGTGCCAGCAGTTTGAGTCCCCAGAGGCGGATCGACTCTGGGGCCAACGTCCTGACTTTC